Listed here are 31 T cell receptor beta chains from one sample, sequenced in a study of CD8 T cells in Susac syndrome (dated by TCRdb to about 2019). Libraries were constructed by the immunoSEQ multiplex PCR assay. RNA was extracted with the RNeasy kit and about 0.5 to 1 ug was reverse transcribed using random hexamers. Using fastp at Q25 and MiXCR, TCRdb reprocessed the public reads and kept productive beta chains. CDR3 protein sequences are deduplicated, and each keeps its most common genes and DNA. For this sample there are 330,000 or so distinct CDR3 sequences; 85% appear just once. The ten most abundant clones make up 0.21% of the sample. The sample was CD8+ T cells from PBMCs. The source is a human donor with multiple sclerosis.

The CDR3 here is CASSYSSSYEQYF. Written as DNA, the CDR3 is TGTGCCAGCAGTTACTCAAGCTCCTACGAGCAGTACTTC. V and J are TRBV6-5 and TRBJ2-7; D remains ambiguous. V lost 0 bases and J lost 0, with 3 bases in between. Germline CDR1 reads MNHEY; CDR2 reads SVGAGI. CDR3 length equals 13 residues.

V usage is TRBV6-1 and J usage is TRBJ1-5, with no clear D. V was clipped by 8 bases and J by 2 bases, with 10 bases between them. Germline assignment: CDR1 MNHNS and CDR2 SASEGT. The length of the CDR3 is 13 residues. DNA of the CDR3: TGTGCCAGCCGCGGGGAGGGCAATCAGCCCCAGCATTTT. Translated: CASRGEGNQPQHF.

The chain has TRBV5-6 and TRBJ1-2; D unclear. There are 12 residues in the CDR3. The V and J ends lost 6 bases and 4 bases respectively, with 10 bases between them. Germline V gene sequence: CDR1 SGHDT, CDR2 YYEEEE. The CDR3 bases are TGTGCCAGCAACGGAGGAGCCTATGGCTACACCTTC. This translates into CASNGGAYGYTF.

This sequence joins TRBV25-1 and TRBJ1-4, with 7 bases that match TRBD1. This CDR3 is 15 amino acids long. The trim removed 1 base at V and 4 bases at J, leaving 3 bases unmatched. The germline V gene has CDR1 MGHDK and CDR2 SYGVNS. The DNA of the CDR3 is TGTGCCAGCAGTGAATGGGACAGCGGTAATGAAAAACTGTTTTTT. Translating gives CASSEWDSGNEKLFF.

A few counts support this clonotype. The V call is TRBV27, the J call TRBJ2-1; D possibly uses TRBD1 or TRBD2 (7 bases each). This CDR3 is built from 16 residues. Germline V CDR1 and CDR2: MNHEY, SMNVEV (reference sequence). The germline V and J ends were trimmed by 8 bases and 8 bases, with 25 bases remaining between them. The CDR3 loop is CASGRGVTGLAHEQFF. In DNA form, the CDR3 reads TGTGCCAGCGGTCGGGGGGTGACAGGGTTGGCCCATGAGCAGTTCTTC.

V is TRBV13 and J is TRBJ2-2; the D call may be TRBD1 or TRBD2 (6 bases each). Trimming took 5 bases from V and 5 from J, leaving 18 bases between them. Germline lookup yields CDR1 PRHDT and CDR2 FYEKMQ (reference sequence). The CDR3 covers 16 residues. CDR3: CASSPWGAGRTGELFF. The CDR3 coding sequence is TGTGCCAGCAGCCCCTGGGGGGCAGGGAGAACCGGGGAGCTGTTTTTT.

The chain has TRBV4-3 and TRBJ1-2; D remains unclear. The CDR3 is made up of 16 amino acids. Germline V gives CDR1 LGHNA, CDR2 YSLEER. The ends were cut back, 2 bases at V and 8 bases at J, with 21 bases in the middle. CDR3 sequence (DNA): TGCGCCAGCAGCCAAACCCCTAGGGAGACGGTGGAAGGCTACACCTTC. Translated: CASSQTPRETVEGYTF.

The J gene is TRBJ2-3, the V gene TRBV6-2 or TRBV6-3; a possible D gene is TRBD2 (5 bases). The V gene's germline CDR1 is MNHEY and CDR2 SVGEGT. This CDR3 comprises 15 residues. Trimming stripped 2 bases from V and 6 bases from J, with 15 bases between. The CDR3, as DNA: TGTGCCAGCAGTTACCCCCGGGAAGGCGGGGATACGCAGTATTTT. Residues: CASSYPREGGDTQYF.

This clonotype occurred a few times. The CDR3 sequence: CASSQEDEQFF. DNA for the CDR3: TGCGCCAGCAGCCAAGAGGATGAGCAGTTCTTC. The chain combines TRBV4-3 with TRBJ2-1; no definite D call. This CDR3 region has 11 residues. The germline V gene encodes CDR1 LGHNA and CDR2 YSLEER. With 0 bases removed from V and 8 bases from J, the gap between germline ends came to 2 bases.

The chain recombines TRBV28 with TRBJ2-7; D ambiguous. CDR1 and CDR2 from the germline V gene are MDHEN and SYDVKM. This CDR3 has 14 residues. With 2 bases removed from V and 5 bases from J, the gap between germline ends came to 13 bases. The CDR3 protein is CASSLVPESHEQYF. In DNA form, the CDR3 reads TGTGCCAGCAGTTTAGTGCCCGAAAGCCACGAGCAGTACTTC.

The chain combines TRBV13 with TRBJ1-1, with unresolved D. The CDR3 covers 12 residues. The germline gives CDR1 PRHDT, CDR2 FYEKMQ (reference sequence). V was trimmed by 7 bases and J by 3 bases, leaving 9 bases between them. This CDR3 reads CASNEVYTEAFF. The CDR3 DNA sequence: TGTGCCAGCAATGAGGTTTACACTGAAGCTTTCTTT.

The rearrangement joins TRBV12-3 or TRBV12-4 to TRBJ2-7; 8 bases align to TRBD1. The CDR3 length is 14 residues. The V segment lost 5 bases and the J segment 6 bases; nucleotides outside the gene matches: 9. The CDR3 spells CASSPSSDRAEQYF. In nucleotides, the CDR3 is TGTGCCAGCAGTCCCTCTTCGGACAGGGCCGAGCAGTACTTC.

The sample holds one count of this clonotype. This chain links TRBV6-2 or TRBV6-3 with TRBJ1-1, with 8 bases identical to TRBD1. V shed 6 bases, J shed 4 bases, and the junction held 10 bases outside the gene matches. CDR1 and CDR2 from the germline V gene are MNHEY and SVGEGT. There are 15 residues in the CDR3. Written as DNA, the CDR3 is TGTGCCAGCAGATTATCCCGGACAGGGCTCACTGAAGCTTTCTTT. It encodes CASRLSRTGLTEAFF.

In its sample, this clonotype was seen once. V and J are TRBV7-9 and TRBJ2-3; TRBD2 aligns across 10 bases. Germline V CDR1 and CDR2: SEHNR, FQNEAQ (reference sequence). The CDR3 totals 15 residues. The junction had 3 bases not matched to a gene; V was cut back by 3 bases and J by 3 bases. CDR3 nucleotide sequence: TGTGCCAGCAGCTTTGCAGCGGGAGGGACAGATACGCAGTATTTT. It specifies CASSFAAGGTDTQYF.

V gene TRBV9 combines with J gene TRBJ2-1; TRBD1 matches 7 bases. The CDR3 has 11 amino acids. The V gene's germline CDR1 is SGDLS and CDR2 YYNGEE. J gave up 12 bases and V 4 bases, and 4 bases lay outside the gene matches. The CDR3 here is CASSSQGVQFF. The CDR3 DNA sequence: TGTGCCAGCAGCTCGCAGGGGGTGCAGTTCTTC.

This clonotype is a singleton in its sample. The rearrangement links TRBV19 to TRBJ2-1, with TRBD2 matching over 13 bases. This CDR3 has 15 amino acids. After removal of 10 bases from V and 10 bases from J, the junction contained 13 bases not matched to a gene. From germline, CDR1 is LNHDA and CDR2 SQIVND (reference sequence). This chain's CDR3 is CATWTGTSGINEQFF. The CDR3 DNA sequence: TGTGCCACGTGGACTGGGACTAGCGGGATTAACGAGCAGTTCTTC. Supplemented by reference TRBV19 and TRBJ2-1, the full variable domain reads DGGITQSPKYLFRKEGQNVTLSCEQNLNHDAMYWYRQDPGQGLRLIYYSQIVNDFQKGDIAEGYSVSREKKESFPLTVTSAQKNPTAFYLCATWTGTSGINEQFFGPGTRLTVL.

The V call is TRBV18, the J call TRBJ2-1, with a tentative D call TRBD1 (7 bases). The CDR3 is 16 residues long. Germline V lookup: CDR1 KGHSH, CDR2 LQKENI. Trimming removed 0 bases at V and 4 bases at J, with 13 bases between. The CDR3, as DNA: TGTGCCAGCTCACCACCTGCCAGGGGGGATTACAATGAGCAGTTCTTC. This sequence encodes CASSPPARGDYNEQFF. Full variable domain (missing parts from reference TRBV18 and TRBJ2-1): NAGVMQNPRHLVRRRGQEARLRCSPMKGHSHVYWYRQLPEEGLKFMVYLQKENIIDESGMPKERFSAEFPKEGPSILRIQQVVRGDSAAYFCASSPPARGDYNEQFFGPGTRLTVL.

The chain employs TRBV5-4 and TRBJ1-1, with D unresolved. CDR3 length: 14 residues. The germline V gene encodes CDR1 SGHNT and CDR2 YYREEE (reference sequence). Trimming removed 3 bases at V and 10 bases at J, with 19 bases between. The CDR3 DNA reads as TGTGCCAGCAGCTCAATGATTCTTGACCCAAGAGCTTTCTTT. Its protein product is CASSSMILDPRAFF.

The V call is TRBV7-6, the J call TRBJ1-6; 7 positions agree with TRBD1. The CDR3 length is 14 residues. Germline values: CDR1 SGHVS, CDR2 FNYEAQ. V was pared by 1 base and J by 15 bases, with 9 bases of the junction left unmatched. This chain's CDR3 is CASSLGQGFEDLHF. Written as DNA, the CDR3 is TGTGCCAGCAGCTTAGGACAGGGTTTTGAGGACCTCCACTTT.

The chain couples TRBV28 to TRBJ2-2; 10 nucleotides match TRBD2. The CDR3 extends over 15 amino acids. The V and J ends lost 8 bases and 6 bases, in that order; junction bases with no gene match: 9. Germline V CDR1 and CDR2: MDHEN, SYDVKM. The CDR3 region has the DNA TGTGCCAGCGCCCTCCTAGCGGGGGTGTCCGGGGAGCTGTTTTTT. Translated: CASALLAGVSGELFF. The full variable domain, completed using reference TRBV28 and TRBJ2-2, is DVKVTQSSRYLVKRTGEKVFLECVQDMDHENMFWYRQDPGLGLRLIYFSYDVKMKEKGDIPEGYSVSREKKERFSLILESASTNQTSMYLCASALLAGVSGELFFGEGSRLTVL.

The rearrangement links TRBV18 to TRBJ2-2; the D is unclear. Looked up from germline, CDR1 is KGHSH and CDR2 is LQKENI. Between the trimmed V and J ends, which lost 0 bases and 6 bases, there was a span of 8 bases. The CDR3 is 14 residues long. Here the CDR3 reads CASSPPDAAGELFF. CDR3 nucleotide sequence: TGTGCCAGCTCACCACCGGATGCAGCCGGGGAGCTGTTTTTT.

The chain has TRBV19 and TRBJ2-1, with 13 bases fitting TRBD2. Germline values: CDR1 LNHDA, CDR2 SQIVND (reference sequence). V dropped 9 bases and J dropped 6; count of bases not matched to a gene: 5. CDR3 length: 14 residues. The CDR3 nucleotides are TGTGCCAGCAGGACTAGCGGGAGCCCCAATGAGCAGTTCTTC. It translates to CASRTSGSPNEQFF.

The rearrangement joins TRBV7-9 to TRBJ2-7; 7 bases fit TRBD1. Germline loops: CDR1 SEHNR, CDR2 FQNEAQ (reference sequence). The length of the CDR3 is 14 residues. The V gene end was trimmed by 5 bases and the J gene end by 3 bases; junction bases not matched to a gene: 7. The CDR3: CASSRDSLLYEQYF. CDR3 nucleotides: TGTGCCAGCAGCCGGGACAGCCTACTCTACGAGCAGTACTTC. Based on the CDR3 plus reference TRBV7-9 and TRBJ2-7, the full variable domain is DTGVSQNPRHKITKRGQNVTFRCDPISEHNRLYWYRQTLGQGPEFLTYFQNEAQLEKSRLLSDRFSAERPKGSFSTLEIQRTEQGDSAMYLCASSRDSLLYEQYFGPGTRLTVT.

The chain has TRBV5-6 and TRBJ2-1; a weak D match, TRBD1 (6 bases). CDR1 is SGHDT and CDR2 is YYEEEE in the germline V gene. V was clipped by 4 bases and J by 2 bases, with 16 bases between them. The CDR3 spans 16 residues. The DNA for the CDR3 is TGTGCCAGCAGCCCGGATCGTGAGGGGGCCTACAATGAGCAGTTCTTC. Amino acids: CASSPDREGAYNEQFF.

This chain joins TRBV13 and TRBJ2-1, with a possible D match to TRBD1 (6 bases). Trimming shortened V by 1 base and J by 7 bases, and 11 bases separated the two germline ends. The germline CDR1 and CDR2 sequences are PRHDT and FYEKMQ (reference sequence). The CDR3 extends over 14 amino acids. The CDR3 nucleotides are TGTGCCAGCAGCTTAGCTACCGGGACAAATGAGCAGTTCTTC. This gives the protein CASSLATGTNEQFF.

J is TRBJ2-7 and V is TRBV5-5, with a possible D match to TRBD1 (6 bases). The CDR3 is 16 residues long. The V end lost 0 bases, the J end lost 2 bases, and 15 bases lay between the germline ends. Germline-derived CDR1 and CDR2 are SGHKS and YYEKEE (reference sequence). The CDR3 here is CASSLGQGLKTYEQYF. CDR3 in DNA: TGTGCCAGCAGCTTGGGGCAGGGGTTAAAAACCTACGAGCAGTACTTC.

V usage is TRBV5-1 and J usage is TRBJ1-1, with TRBD1 as a possible D gene (6 bases). Between the trimmed V and J ends, which lost 2 bases and 0 bases, there was a span of 14 bases. Germline V gene sequence: CDR1 SGHRS, CDR2 YFSETQ. The CDR3 is 16 amino acids. CDR3 residues: CASSLWKPGVNTEAFF. The CDR3 nucleotides read TGCGCCAGCAGCTTATGGAAACCAGGGGTGAACACTGAAGCTTTCTTT.

The chain links TRBV19 to TRBJ2-7; 7 nucleotides agree with TRBD1. The junction had 5 bases not matched to a gene; V was cut back by 1 base and J by 2 bases. The CDR3 is 15 residues long. The V gene's germline CDR1 is LNHDA and CDR2 SQIVND (reference sequence). CDR3 sequence reads: CASSIGNQGAYEQYF. The CDR3 DNA sequence: TGTGCCAGTAGTATAGGGAACCAGGGGGCCTACGAGCAGTACTTC.

The chain couples TRBV20-1 to TRBJ1-2; D unresolved. Germline values: CDR1 DFQATT, CDR2 SNEGSKA (reference sequence). CDR3 length: 14 amino acids. Trimming left V 0 bases short and J 1 base short, with 9 bases between. CDR3 amino acids: CSARDPGVNYGYTF. In DNA form, the CDR3 reads TGCAGTGCTAGAGATCCGGGAGTTAACTATGGCTACACCTTC.

The chain uses TRBV10-3 and TRBJ2-2; no reliable D call. CDR1 ENHRY and CDR2 SYGVKD come from the germline V gene. The CDR3 runs to 13 residues. Between the trimmed V and J ends, which lost 3 bases and 6 bases, there was a span of 8 bases. The CDR3 DNA reads as TGTGCCATCAGTGAAGGATATGCCGGGGAGCTGTTTTTT. Protein product: CAISEGYAGELFF.

The V gene is TRBV19, the J gene TRBJ1-2, with 7 bases fitting TRBD1. CDR3 size: 13 residues. V lost 6 bases, J lost 4 bases, and 5 bases stayed unmatched. Per the germline V gene, CDR1 is LNHDA and CDR2 is SQIVND (reference sequence). The CDR3 is CASRTQGSYGYTF. The CDR3 nucleotides read TGTGCCAGTAGAACACAGGGGTCCTATGGCTACACCTTC.